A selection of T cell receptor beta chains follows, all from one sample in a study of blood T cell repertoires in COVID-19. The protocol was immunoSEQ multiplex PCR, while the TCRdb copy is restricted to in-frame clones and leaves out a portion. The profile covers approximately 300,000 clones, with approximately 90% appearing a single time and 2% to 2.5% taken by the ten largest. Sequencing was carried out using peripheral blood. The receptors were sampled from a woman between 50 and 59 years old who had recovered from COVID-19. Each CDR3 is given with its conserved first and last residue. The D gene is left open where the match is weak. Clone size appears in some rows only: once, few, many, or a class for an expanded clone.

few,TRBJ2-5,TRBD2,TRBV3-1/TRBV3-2,TGTGCCAGCAGCCAAGCCTCGGGTAGCGGGAGAAGGCCTAGGCGGGAGACCCAGTACTTC,CASSQASGSGRRPRRETQYF
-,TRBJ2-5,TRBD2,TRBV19,TGTGCCAGTAGTAACCCCAGCGGGGGAGGGGAGACCCAGTACTTC,CASSNPSGGGETQYF
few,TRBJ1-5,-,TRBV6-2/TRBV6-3,TGTGCCAGCAGTTACGAGTCTGGAGGCAATCAGCCCCAGCATTTT,CASSYESGGNQPQHF
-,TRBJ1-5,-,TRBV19,TGTGCCAGTAGTCCTGGCCGTTTTAATCAGCCCCAGCATTTT,CASSPGRFNQPQHF
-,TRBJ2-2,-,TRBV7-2,TGTGCCAGCAGCCTCACTAGCTTTGGTGACACCGGGGAGCTGTTTTTT,CASSLTSFGDTGELFF
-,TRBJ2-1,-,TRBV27,TGTGCCAGCGCACAGGGAGGAACTAGCGAGTTCTTC,CASAQGGTSEFF
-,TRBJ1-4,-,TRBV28,TGTGCCAGCAGTTTCTCGGGGGTCCCTAATGAAAAACTGTTTTTT,CASSFSGVPNEKLFF
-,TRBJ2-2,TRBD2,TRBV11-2,TGTGCCAGCAGCTTACTTTTGGGGACTAGCAGGTCCGGGGAGCTGTTTTTT,CASSLLLGTSRSGELFF
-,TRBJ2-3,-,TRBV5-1,TGCGCCAGCAGCTTGGCCAGTTGGAGATCTAGCACAGATACGCAGTATTTT,CASSLASWRSSTDTQYF
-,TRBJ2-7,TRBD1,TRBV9,TGTGCCAGCAGCGGAGAACCGGGACAGCCCTACGAGCAGTACTTC,CASSGEPGQPYEQYF
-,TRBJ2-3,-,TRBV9,TGTGCCAGCAGCGTACGGGGGACCTCCGGCGGAGATACGCAGTATTTT,CASSVRGTSGGDTQYF
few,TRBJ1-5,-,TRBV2,TGTGCCAGCAGTGACAGGATGCTCAATCAGCCCCAGCATTTT,CASSDRMLNQPQHF
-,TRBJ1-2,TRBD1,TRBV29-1,TGCAGCGTTGAGCCGGACAGGTTTTATGGCTACACCTTC,CSVEPDRFYGYTF
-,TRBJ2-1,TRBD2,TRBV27,TGTGCCAGCAGTCCCCCCGGGGGCGGGAGGTCCGCTTTAGTAGAGCAGTTCTTC,CASSPPGGGRSALVEQFF
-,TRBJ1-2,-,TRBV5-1,TGCGCCAGCAGCGCCGGCTTCGGGGGGGAGTATGGCTACACCTTC,CASSAGFGGEYGYTF
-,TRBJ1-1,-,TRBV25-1,TGTGCCAGCAGTGATTTGGAGGGTGAAGCTTTCTTT,CASSDLEGEAFF
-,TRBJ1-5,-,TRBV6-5,TGTGCCACCTCCCAGGGGTCGAATCAGCCCCAGCATTTT,CATSQGSNQPQHF
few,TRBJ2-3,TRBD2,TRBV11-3,TGTGCCAGCAGCCGAACTAGCGGGGAGAACACAGATACGCAGTATTTT,CASSRTSGENTDTQYF
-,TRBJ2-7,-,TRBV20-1,TGCAGTGCTAGAAGTCCGGACGAGCAGTACTTC,CSARSPDEQYF
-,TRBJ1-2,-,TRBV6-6,TGTGCCAGCAGTTACTCAAAAGGGGGAGATCCCTATGGCTACACCTTC,CASSYSKGGDPYGYTF
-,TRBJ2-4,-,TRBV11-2,TGTGCCAGCAGCTTAGAGGGAGTAGCCAAAAACATTCAGTACTTC,CASSLEGVAKNIQYF
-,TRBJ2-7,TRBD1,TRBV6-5,TGTGCCAGCAGCTTAACAGGGGCTAATCCCTACGAGCAGTACTTC,CASSLTGANPYEQYF
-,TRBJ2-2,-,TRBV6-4,TGTGCCAGCAGCAAGGGAGTCGACACCGGGGAGCTGTTTTTT,CASSKGVDTGELFF
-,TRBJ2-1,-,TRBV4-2,TGTGCCAGCAGCCAAGATCATGTCAGGGTCTCCTACAATGAGCAGTTCTTC,CASSQDHVRVSYNEQFF